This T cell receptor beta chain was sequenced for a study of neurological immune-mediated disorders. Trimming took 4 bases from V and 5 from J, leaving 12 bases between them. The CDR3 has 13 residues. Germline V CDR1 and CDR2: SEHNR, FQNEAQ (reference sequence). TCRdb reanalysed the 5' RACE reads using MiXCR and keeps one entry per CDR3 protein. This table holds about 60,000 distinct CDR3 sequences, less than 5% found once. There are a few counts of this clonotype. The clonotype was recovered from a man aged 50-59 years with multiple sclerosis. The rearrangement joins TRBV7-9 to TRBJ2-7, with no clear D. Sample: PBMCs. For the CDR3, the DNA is TGTGCCAGCAGCTCCGGCACCGCCGACGAGCAGTACTTC. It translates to CASSSGTADEQYF.